These T cell receptor beta chains were read from a single sample in a study of cytomegalovirus exposure and HLA in healthy donors. Libraries were prepared by immunoSEQ multiplex PCR; TCRdb keeps only in-frame clonotypes and omits some of them. The sample lists roughly 120,000 clones, 60% to 85% occurring once. The sample comprised PBMCs. These TCRs come from a woman aged 55-75 years in good health and CMV-seropositive. The CDR3 runs from the conserved cysteine through the conserved F or W. D genes are given only for firm matches. The size of a clone is reported for some rows only, either as once, few or many, or as a class for expanded clones.

j_gene: TRBJ2-7; abundance: NA; len: 15; d_gene: TRBD2; v_gene: TRBV15; CDR3nt: TGTGCCACCAGACCGAACGGATTGGCGGGGGTCGAGCAGTACTTC; CDR3aa: CATRPNGLAGVEQYF
j_gene: TRBJ2-1; abundance: once; len: 15; d_gene: TRBD1; v_gene: TRBV7-6; CDR3nt: TGTGCCAGCAGCGAGTGGGGACAGTCCTACAATGAGCAGTTCTTC; CDR3aa: CASSEWGQSYNEQFF
j_gene: TRBJ2-1; abundance: NA; len: 16; d_gene: TRBD2; v_gene: TRBV7-3; CDR3nt: TGTGCCAGCAGCTTAATGGTAACAGACGGGAGGAATGAGCAGTTCTTC; CDR3aa: CASSLMVTDGRNEQFF
j_gene: TRBJ2-3; abundance: few; len: 13; d_gene: NA; v_gene: TRBV7-6; CDR3nt: TGTGCCAGCAGCCTCATCTACACAGATACGCAGTATTTT; CDR3aa: CASSLIYTDTQYF
j_gene: TRBJ2-1; abundance: NA; len: 18; d_gene: TRBD2; v_gene: TRBV19; CDR3nt: TGTGCCAGTAGTGAACTAGCGGGAGTGCCCCCCCTCTACAATGAGCAGTTCTTC; CDR3aa: CASSELAGVPPLYNEQFF
j_gene: TRBJ2-7; abundance: NA; len: 14; d_gene: TRBD2; v_gene: TRBV30; CDR3nt: TGTGCCTGGAGAGGCACTAGCGGGGGCTACGAGCAGTACTTC; CDR3aa: CAWRGTSGGYEQYF
j_gene: TRBJ2-7; abundance: NA; len: 19; d_gene: TRBD2; v_gene: TRBV2; CDR3nt: TGTGCCAGCAGTGATATACCGGGACTAGCGGGAGGGTACTCCTACGAGCAGTACTTC; CDR3aa: CASSDIPGLAGGYSYEQYF
j_gene: TRBJ2-7; abundance: NA; len: 15; d_gene: NA; v_gene: TRBV5-4; CDR3nt: TGTGCCAGCAGCTTGGCGCAGGGGCTGGCCTACGAGCAGTACTTC; CDR3aa: CASSLAQGLAYEQYF
j_gene: TRBJ2-3; abundance: NA; len: 16; d_gene: TRBD2; v_gene: TRBV4-2; CDR3nt: TGTGCCAGCAGCCAAGGGGTAGCGGGATACACAGATACGCAGTATTTT; CDR3aa: CASSQGVAGYTDTQYF
j_gene: TRBJ2-7; abundance: NA; len: 18; d_gene: TRBD2; v_gene: TRBV4-2; CDR3nt: TGTGCCAGCAGCCAAGGGCCACTCTTAGCGGGAGGGACCTACGAGCAGTACTTC; CDR3aa: CASSQGPLLAGGTYEQYF
j_gene: TRBJ2-1; abundance: once; len: 13; d_gene: NA; v_gene: TRBV5-4; CDR3nt: TGTGCCAGCAGCCCCGGAGGGTTCGATGAGCAGTTCTTC; CDR3aa: CASSPGGFDEQFF
j_gene: TRBJ1-1; abundance: NA; len: 13; d_gene: TRBD1; v_gene: TRBV4-2; CDR3nt: TGTGCCAGCAGCACCCGACAGGGGACTGAAGCTTTCTTT; CDR3aa: CASSTRQGTEAFF
j_gene: TRBJ2-7; abundance: NA; len: 13; d_gene: NA; v_gene: TRBV6-6; CDR3nt: TGTGCCAGCAGCCTCCCTCTCTCCTACGAGCAGTACTTC; CDR3aa: CASSLPLSYEQYF
j_gene: TRBJ2-7; abundance: NA; len: 14; d_gene: NA; v_gene: TRBV5-1; CDR3nt: TGCGCCAGCAGCTTGGCAGGGGATTGGGGCGAGCAGTACTTC; CDR3aa: CASSLAGDWGEQYF
j_gene: TRBJ1-4; abundance: NA; len: 15; d_gene: NA; v_gene: TRBV7-9; CDR3nt: TGTGCCAGCAGCTTAGCCGGACAGAATAATGAAAAACTGTTTTTT; CDR3aa: CASSLAGQNNEKLFF
j_gene: TRBJ1-1; abundance: few; len: 12; d_gene: NA; v_gene: TRBV7-9; CDR3nt: TGTGCCAGCAGCTACGGACAGCCTGAAGCTTTCTTT; CDR3aa: CASSYGQPEAFF
j_gene: TRBJ2-7; abundance: once; len: 17; d_gene: NA; v_gene: TRBV19; CDR3nt: TGTGCCAGTAGTATTTTTTCGGGGGGGACAGACCCCTACGAGCAGTACTTC; CDR3aa: CASSIFSGGTDPYEQYF
j_gene: TRBJ2-1; abundance: NA; len: 16; d_gene: TRBD2; v_gene: TRBV5-4; CDR3nt: TGTGCCAGCAGCGGAACAGGGCTAGCGGGGGGCGATGAGCAGTTCTTC; CDR3aa: CASSGTGLAGGDEQFF